This T cell receptor beta chain was identified in a study of T cells in Graves' hyperthyroidism and ophthalmopathy. This clonotype has at least ten counts. The source material, RNA transcripts, was used to amplify TCR beta CDR3 regions. First-round RT-PCR targeting the TCR CDR3 was performed with the HTBI primer set. TCRdb re-derived calls from the multiplex PCR reads in MiXCR, one entry per CDR3 protein. The table has more than 550,000 distinct CDR3 sequences, around a sixth seen once. The sequence came from a middle-aged man with Graves' hyperthyroidism. Sequenced input: blood.

CDR3 region: CASSQDLNTEAFF. DNA of the CDR3: TGCGCCAGCAGCCAAGACCTCAACACTGAAGCTTTCTTT. The gene calls are TRBV4-1 and TRBJ1-1, with D hard to call. Trimming pared 0 bases from V and 2 bases from J, leaving 4 bases between. CDR1 and CDR2 (germline): MGHRA, YSYEKL. The CDR3 totals 13 residues.